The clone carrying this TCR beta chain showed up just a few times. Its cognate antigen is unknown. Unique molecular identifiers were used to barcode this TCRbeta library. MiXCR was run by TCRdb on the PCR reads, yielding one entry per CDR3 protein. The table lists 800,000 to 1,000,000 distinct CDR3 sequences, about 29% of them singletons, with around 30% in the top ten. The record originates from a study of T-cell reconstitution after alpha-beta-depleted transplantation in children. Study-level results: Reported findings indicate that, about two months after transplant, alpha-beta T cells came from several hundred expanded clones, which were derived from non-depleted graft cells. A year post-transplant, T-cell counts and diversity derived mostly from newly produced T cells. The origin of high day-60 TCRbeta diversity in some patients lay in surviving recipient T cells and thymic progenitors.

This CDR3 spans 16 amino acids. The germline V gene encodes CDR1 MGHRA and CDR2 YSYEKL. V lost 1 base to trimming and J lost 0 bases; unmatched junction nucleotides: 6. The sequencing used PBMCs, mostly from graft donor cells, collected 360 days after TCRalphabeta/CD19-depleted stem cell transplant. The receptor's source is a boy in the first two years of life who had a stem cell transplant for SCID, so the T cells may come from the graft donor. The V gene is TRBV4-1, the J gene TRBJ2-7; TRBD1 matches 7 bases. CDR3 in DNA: TGCGCCAGCAGCCAAGTGAGGGGGACAGTCTCCTACGAGCAGTACTTC. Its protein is CASSQVRGTVSYEQYF.